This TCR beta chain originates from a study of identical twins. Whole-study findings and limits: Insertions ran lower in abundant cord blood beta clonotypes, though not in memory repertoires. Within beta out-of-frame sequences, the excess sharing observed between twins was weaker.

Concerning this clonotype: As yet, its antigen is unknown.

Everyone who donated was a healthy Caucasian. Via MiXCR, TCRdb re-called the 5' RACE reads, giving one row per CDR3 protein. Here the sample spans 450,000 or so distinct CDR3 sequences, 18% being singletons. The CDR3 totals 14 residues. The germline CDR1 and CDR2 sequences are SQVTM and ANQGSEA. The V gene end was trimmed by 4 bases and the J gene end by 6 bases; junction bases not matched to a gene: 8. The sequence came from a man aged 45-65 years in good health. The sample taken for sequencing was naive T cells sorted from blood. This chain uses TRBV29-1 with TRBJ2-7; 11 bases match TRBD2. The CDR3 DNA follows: TGCAGCGTTGGTGTAGCGGGAGGGCCTTCCGAGCAGTACTTC. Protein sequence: CSVGVAGGPSEQYF.